This entry lists 21 T cell receptor beta chains sequenced from one sample in a study of control samples from healthy donors and cancer patients. Produced via immunoSEQ multiplex PCR; TCRdb's table is partial and in-frame only. Of some 150,000 clones listed, about 91% are singletons. The source material was blood. The receptors were sampled from a man aged 25-45 years in good health.

This chain uses TRBV5-6 with TRBJ1-1; D uncertain. The germline V and J ends were trimmed by 1 base and 4 bases, with 11 bases remaining between them. Germline lookup yields CDR1 SGHDT and CDR2 YYEEEE. This CDR3 comprises 14 residues. In DNA form, the CDR3 reads TGTGCCAGCAGCTTGCAAGGGCTTGGCACTGAAGCTTTCTTT. This codes for CASSLQGLGTEAFF.

The chain uses TRBV7-2 and TRBJ1-5; D unclear. The CDR3 loop spans 13 amino acids. Per the germline V gene, CDR1 is SGHTA and CDR2 is FQGNSA. Trimming removed 4 bases at V and 3 bases at J, with 7 bases between. The DNA of the CDR3 is TGTGCCAGCAGCTCCAAACACAATCAGCCCCAGCATTTT. Translation gives CASSSKHNQPQHF.

This clone was detected only once. The chain uses TRBV28 and TRBJ1-3; no clear D. There are 14 residues in the CDR3. Germline CDR1 is MDHEN and CDR2 is SYDVKM. V was shortened by 6 bases and J by 4 bases, with 13 bases between the two germline ends. The CDR3 sequence: CASSPALSGNTIYF. For the CDR3, the DNA is TGTGCCAGCAGCCCGGCCCTATCCGGAAACACCATATATTTT. The full variable domain, its missing parts supplied by reference TRBV28 and TRBJ1-3, is DVKVTQSSRYLVKRTGEKVFLECVQDMDHENMFWYRQDPGLGLRLIYFSYDVKMKEKGDIPEGYSVSREKKERFSLILESASTNQTSMYLCASSPALSGNTIYFGEGSWLTVV.

The sample holds a few counts of this clone. The V call is TRBV6-1, the J call TRBJ1-6; 7 bases agree with TRBD1. The CDR3 covers 16 residues. The V and J ends lost 4 bases and 1 base, in that order; junction bases with no gene match: 4. CDR1 MNHNS and CDR2 SASEGT come from the germline V gene. The CDR3 coding sequence is TGTGCCAGCAGTGCTGACAGGGCGTCCTATAATTCACCCCTCCACTTT. Translation gives CASSADRASYNSPLHF.

This clone was recorded once. The genes are TRBV5-1 and TRBJ2-1; 12 bases are shared with TRBD2. Germline CDR1 reads SGHRS; CDR2 reads YFSETQ. The CDR3 is made up of 16 amino acids. V trimming: 4 bases; J trimming: 5 bases; junction bases outside the gene matches: 7. The CDR3 loop is CASSTWTSGANNEQFF. DNA for the CDR3: TGCGCCAGCAGCACCTGGACTAGCGGGGCGAACAATGAGCAGTTCTTC.

The chain carries TRBV30 and TRBJ1-2; no clear D gene. Trimming removed 2 bases from V and 2 bases from J, with 18 bases in between. CDR1 is GTSNPN, CDR2 SVGIG, per germline (reference sequence). CDR3 length: 16 amino acids. CDR3: CAWSSLHRNLNYGYTF. The CDR3 DNA reads as TGTGCCTGGAGTTCCCTCCACCGTAATCTAAACTATGGCTACACCTTC.

The rearrangement uses TRBV10-3 and TRBJ1-2, with a weak D call TRBD1 (5 bases). CDR1 is ENHRY, CDR2 SYGVKD, per germline. The CDR3 has 12 amino acids. V was cut by 8 bases and J by 5 bases, with 12 bases left in between. DNA for the CDR3: TGTGCCATCTTACGGGGGGGATATGGCTACACCTTC. It codes for CAILRGGYGYTF.

This chain connects TRBV9 to TRBJ1-5; no reliable D call. The CDR3 is made up of 14 amino acids. Germline values: CDR1 SGDLS, CDR2 YYNGEE. V lost 3 bases, J lost 4 bases, and 11 bases lay in between. The CDR3 coding sequence is TGTGCCAGCAGCGCCTACTTTATGAATCAGCCCCAGCATTTT. This sequence encodes CASSAYFMNQPQHF.

The chain has TRBV6-4 and TRBJ2-1; 13 nucleotides line up with TRBD2. Germline trimming cut 2 bases from V and 9 bases from J; bases unmatched to any gene: 4. The length of the CDR3 is 15 residues. CDR1 is MRHNA and CDR2 is SNTAGT in the germline V gene. CDR3 protein: CASSDTSGGAVEQFF. The DNA of the CDR3 is TGTGCCAGCAGTGACACTAGCGGGGGGGCTGTTGAGCAGTTCTTC.

This sequence joins TRBV25-1 and TRBJ1-6, with no clear D. This CDR3 region has 13 residues. Germline lookup yields CDR1 MGHDK and CDR2 SYGVNS. Trimming stripped 1 base from V and 9 bases from J, with 7 bases between. The CDR3: CASSELPGSPLHF. CDR3 coding DNA: TGTGCCAGCAGTGAATTGCCGGGTTCACCCCTCCACTTT.

This rearrangement joins TRBV27 to TRBJ2-6; the D is unclear. V lost 4 bases, J lost 2 bases, and 0 bases lay in between. CDR1 and CDR2 (germline): MNHEY, SMNVEV (reference sequence). The CDR3 totals 12 residues. For the CDR3, the DNA is TGTGCCAGCAGTTCTGGGGCCAACGTCCTGACTTTC. The encoded protein is CASSSGANVLTF.

A single count supports this clone. The V and J genes are TRBV28 and TRBJ1-5; 7 bases agree with TRBD1. Germline loops: CDR1 MDHEN, CDR2 SYDVKM. J gave up 4 bases and V 2 bases, and 2 bases lay outside the gene matches. The CDR3 consists of 14 residues. In nucleotides, the CDR3 is TGTGCCAGCAGTTTAGGCAGGGGGAATCAGCCCCAGCATTTT. The encoded protein is CASSLGRGNQPQHF.

CDR3: CASSPFAYNEQFF. The CDR3 DNA reads TGTGCCAGCAGCCCCTTTGCCTACAATGAGCAGTTCTTC. The rearrangement links TRBV7-3 to TRBJ2-1; D ambiguous. Germline CDR1 reads SGHTA; CDR2 reads FQGTGA. V dropped 5 bases and J dropped 2 bases, with 7 bases sitting between them. The CDR3 extends over 13 amino acids. The whole variable domain, remainder taken from reference TRBV7-3 and TRBJ2-1, is GAGVSQTPSNKVTEKGKYVELRCDPISGHTALYWYRQSLGQGPEFLIYFQGTGAADDSGLPNDRFFAVRPEGSVSTLKIQRTERGDSAVYLCASSPFAYNEQFFGPGTRLTVL.

The chain uses TRBV7-9 and TRBJ1-4; D is possibly TRBD1 (6 bases). V lost 2 bases, J lost 5 bases, and 12 bases lay in between. The CDR3 sequence is 15 residues long. CDR1 SEHNR and CDR2 FQNEAQ come from the germline V gene (reference sequence). The CDR3 DNA sequence: TGTGCCAGCAGCTTATGGACAGACAACAATGAAAAACTGTTTTTT. This gives the protein CASSLWTDNNEKLFF.

CDR3 amino acids: CASSQYREDTEAFF. Written as DNA, the CDR3 is TGTGCCAGCAGCCAGTACAGGGAGGACACTGAAGCTTTCTTT. The chain uses TRBV14 and TRBJ1-1; tentatively, D is TRBD1 (6 bases). Trimming took off 3 bases at V and 3 bases at J, with 11 bases between the two ends. Germline-derived CDR1 and CDR2 are SGHDN and FVKESK. This CDR3 contains 14 residues.

Of note for this clone: An end of the junction does not agree with germline; a read error may underlie this. The rearrangement links TRBV6-5 to TRBJ1-2; 8 positions agree with TRBD1. This CDR3 comprises 11 residues. CDR1 is MNHEY, CDR2 SVGAGI, per germline. CDR3 in amino acids: CASGQGYGHTF. The DNA for the CDR3 is TGTGCCAGCGGACAGGGCTATGGCCACACCTTC.

CDR3 amino acids: CATSSRTGGFVWTEAFF. In nucleotides, the CDR3 is TGTGCCACCAGCTCCCGGACAGGGGGCTTTGTATGGACTGAAGCTTTCTTT. This chain joins TRBV15 and TRBJ1-1, with TRBD1 identical over 11 bases. Germline V gives CDR1 LNHNV, CDR2 YYDKDF (reference sequence). The CDR3 runs to 17 residues. J lost 5 bases, V lost 5 bases, and 13 bases had no gene match.

A single count supports this clone. CDR3 bases: TGTGCCAGCAGTCAGACGTGGATTGTGAACACTGAAGCTTTCTTT. Encoded protein: CASSQTWIVNTEAFF. The gene calls are TRBV6-5 and TRBJ1-1, with D hard to call. CDR3 length: 15 amino acids. CDR1 and CDR2 from the germline V gene are MNHEY and SVGAGI. With 5 bases removed from V and 0 bases from J, the gap between germline ends came to 13 bases.

This chain uses TRBV5-1 with TRBJ1-2; D may be TRBD1 (5 bases). The V end lost 0 bases, the J end lost 8 bases, and 11 bases lay between the germline ends. This CDR3 comprises 13 residues. Germline assignment: CDR1 SGHRS and CDR2 YFSETQ. The CDR3 nucleotides read TGCGCCAGCAGCTTGGAAGGACAATGGGGCTACACCTTC. Protein: CASSLEGQWGYTF.

With respect to this clone: At the DNA level, this CDR3 is encoded by other sequences in the same sample as well. J is TRBJ2-3 and V is TRBV9, with no clear D. V lost 5 bases, J lost 1 base, and 2 bases lay in between. Germline V gives CDR1 SGDLS, CDR2 YYNGEE. This CDR3 spans 11 amino acids. The DNA for the CDR3 is TGTGCCAGCAGTCGCACAGATACGCAGTATTTT. Protein: CASSRTDTQYF.

This rearrangement joins TRBV28 to TRBJ1-4; unclear D gene. Trimming removed 3 bases from V and 0 bases from J, with 11 bases in between. The CDR3 is made up of 16 amino acids. Germline lookup yields CDR1 MDHEN and CDR2 SYDVKM. The CDR3 sequence: CASSLELSPTNEKLFF. The CDR3 bases are TGTGCCAGCAGTTTGGAGCTCAGTCCAACTAATGAAAAACTGTTTTTT.